This T cell receptor beta chain was retrieved from a study of beta chain features in type 1 diabetes (dated by TCRdb to the late 2010s). Regarding the complete study: No differences in mean age, gender distribution, total cell number or subset yield were found between patients and healthy donors. A total of 100 million to 140 million sorted cells were examined across all samples, and the number of cells per subset was strongly correlated with RNA yield. The study compared the TCRB repertoires of sorted circulating CD4+ T cell subsets in recently diagnosed type 1 diabetes patients with those in matched healthy donors. Regulatory and stem cell-like memory subsets were obtained from only 8 patients and roughly 8 healthy donors, while naive and central memory subsets were obtained from all 30 or so donors.

The High Capacity cDNA Reverse Transcription Kit was used to reverse transcribe all of the isolated RNA, meaning that expressed TCRB transcripts were what got sequenced. Deep immunoSEQ sequencing was performed on naive, central memory and regulatory T cell samples, with an average of roughly 3.5 million total reads per sample. Sorted cells were lysed in RLT buffer and RNA was extracted with DNase-treated RNeasy Micro or Mini kits, depending on cell number. To prevent cross-contamination, every cell subset was processed on its own, while patient and healthy donor samples were processed together. TCRB sequences were amplified from cDNA with the immunoSEQ multiplex PCR, producing 87-bp fragments spanning the CDR3 region. Sequencing of the amplicons was done on the Illumina HiSeq platform. On the study's bioinformatics: PCR bias was computationally corrected using synthetic template baselines, reads within Hamming distance 2 were collapsed, and singletons that could not be merged were discarded. Reads were aligned to IMGT to assign V, D and J genes, CDR3 length, and insertions or deletions at six rearrangement sites. Clonotype counts were normalized to sorted cell number within each subset before computing true diversity and Gini coefficients with the tcR R package. The overlap coefficient, calculated on TCRB nucleotide sequences, was used to quantify repertoire sharing. Imported from immuneACCESS, the table was reduced by TCRdb to in-frame sequences with V and J called. These copies leave out some clones; in studies compared against another copy, an unresolved V gene accounts for under half, and the cause of the remainder is not known. D and trimming come from the DNA, and the V and J calls and clone size come from that table. In all, the sample holds more than 300,000 clones, and 8.5% to 10% of those were seen once. Of the sample, less than 0.65% falls within the top ten clones.

Each donor gave one peripheral blood draw, approximately 120 mL on average, collected into heparinised tubes. Naive, central memory, regulatory and stem cell-like memory CD4+ T cells were sorted on a BD FACSAria II using a panel including CD45RO, CCR7, CD25, CD127, CD95 and CD27. All sorted populations exceeded 95% purity. PBMCs were separated immediately by Lymphoprep density gradient centrifugation and were stained directly, without being cultured. So that batch effects would be minimized, each experiment stained and sorted samples in pairs, pairing one healthy donor with one patient. About this clone itself: No antigen is known for it. No much larger clonotype is one base removed from it; base qualities were not supplied.

Study-wide conclusions, independent of this receptor: Because cDNA rather than genomic DNA was sequenced, highly expressing activated cells could have been over-represented, although no difference in activation and CD3 levels was found between groups. The naive, central memory and regulatory TCRB repertoires appeared to resemble one another more closely among patients than among healthy donors. Because the HLA sub-analyses included only small numbers of individuals, any influence of HLA type on TCRB rearrangement was left unresolved. At VDJ recombination sites, type 1 diabetes patients had fewer insertions and more deleted nucleotides, which implies abnormalities in thymic rearrangement. In all four CD4+ subsets, TCRB CDR3 length was moderately but significantly shorter in type 1 diabetes patients. PCR might favor shorter templates, but patient and control samples were amplified and corrected together, so any skew would affect both groups equally.

Sequences were obtained from central memory CD4+ T cells from blood. The receptor comes from a man aged 25 to 40 with type 1 diabetes.

The DNA sequence follows: TGTGCCAGCAGCATCACAGGGATCGGCGGCACTGAAGCTTTCTTT. Its protein is CASSITGIGGTEAFF. The rearranged segments are TRBV7-2 and TRBJ1-1, and TRBD1 may be the D gene, going by 6 matching bases. V and J lose 5 bases and 4 bases, and a span of 17 bases separates them. CDR1 and CDR2 were assigned from the germline V gene as SGHTA and FQGNSA. The CDR3 contains 15 residues, cysteine and phenylalanine counted. Just the 45-base CDR3 DNA is kept, in frame starting at base 1.